The entry below describes one T cell receptor (beta chain). The antigen is undetermined. This table comes from immunoSEQ multiplex PCR, and its TCRdb copy is limited to in-frame clones, with some not included. The repertoire holds approximately 340,000 clones, with about 91% as singletons. These data belong to a study of Ad26.COV2.S vaccination and SARS-CoV-2 variants. The study, taken as a whole, reports: Vaccine and placebo groups showed comparable non-spike TCR breadth.

V lost 6 bases to trimming and J lost 4 bases, with 19 bases between them. CDR1 MNHEY and CDR2 SMNVEV come from the germline V gene (reference sequence). CDR3 length equals 15 residues. The sample in question was peripheral blood, obtained after recovery from COVID-19. This clonotype originated in a human donor who had recovered from COVID-19. The V and J genes are TRBV27 and TRBJ2-7, with D perhaps being TRBD1 or TRBD2 (6 bases each). The CDR3 loop reads CASSLTPGGGYEQYF. CDR3 in DNA: TGTGCCAGCAGCCTAACCCCTGGAGGGGGGTACGAGCAGTACTTC.